These T cell receptor beta chains were read from a single sample in a study of T-cell reconstitution after alpha-beta-depleted transplantation in children. TCRdb fed the PCR reads into MiXCR, producing one record per CDR3 protein. The data contain under 450,000 distinct CDR3 sequences, 16% of them singletons. Sample: PBMCs, mostly from graft donor cells, taken 360 days after TCRalphabeta/CD19-depleted stem cell transplant. The receptors shown here come from a boy in the first two years of life who had a stem cell transplant for Wiskott-Aldrich syndrome, so the T cells may come from the graft donor. Both conserved end residues are part of each CDR3. The D gene is left open where the match is weak. Not every row has a clone size; where given, it reads once, few, many or a size class.

>TRBV11-2|-|TRBD1|TRBJ1-4
TGTGCCAGCAGCCTAGAGGTGGCAGGGGGCAGTGAAAAACTGTTTTTT
CASSLEVAGGSEKLFF
>TRBV12-3/TRBV12-4|many|TRBD2|TRBJ2-3
TGTGCCAGCAGGGGGACTAGCGGAATTAGCACAGATACGCAGTATTTT
CASRGTSGISTDTQYF
>TRBV5-1|many|-|TRBJ2-2
TGTGCCAGCAGGCCGAACACCGGGGAGCTGTTTTTT
CASRPNTGELFF
>TRBV10-3|many|-|TRBJ2-3
TGTGCCATCAGTGAGGGGCGGGGCCGCACAGATACGCAGTATTTT
CAISEGRGRTDTQYF
>TRBV7-2|-|-|TRBJ2-3
TGTGCCAGCAGCGGCCGACGAGCAGATACGCAGTATTTT
CASSGRRADTQYF
>TRBV12-3/TRBV12-4|many|-|TRBJ2-7
TGTGCCAGCAGTTTGTTACACTACGAGCAGTACTTC
CASSLLHYEQYF
>TRBV12-3/TRBV12-4|many|-|TRBJ1-2
TGTGCCAGCAGCCGGCGCTATGGCTACACCTTC
CASSRRYGYTF
>TRBV2|many|-|TRBJ2-4
TGTGCCAGCCGTATGGCCAAAAACATTCAGTACTTC
CASRMAKNIQYF
>TRBV15|-|-|TRBJ1-1
TGTGCCACCAGCAGAGATACAAGGGTTACTGAAGCTTTCTTT
CATSRDTRVTEAFF
>TRBV24-1|few|-|TRBJ2-7
TGTGCCACCAGTGATAGGAATTCCTACGAGCAGTACTTC
CATSDRNSYEQYF
>TRBV11-2|many|TRBD1|TRBJ2-5
TGTGCCAGCAGCTGGGGGAGACAGGGGGTGTACCAAGAGACCCAGTACTTC
CASSWGRQGVYQETQYF
>TRBV7-9|few|-|TRBJ2-2
TGTGCCAGCAGAACACTAGTTGGAGCGAACACCGGGGAGCTGTTTTTT
CASRTLVGANTGELFF
>TRBV19|-|-|TRBJ1-2
TGTGCCATCAAGGACGGGGGCGCGGGCTATGGCTACACCTTC
CAIKDGGAGYGYTF
>TRBV12-3/TRBV12-4|many|-|TRBJ2-5
TGTGCCAGCAGTTTTTGGGGATTTCAAGAGACCCAGTACTTC
CASSFWGFQETQYF
>TRBV12-3/TRBV12-4|few|TRBD2|TRBJ2-1
TGTGCCAGCAAAATAGCGGGGGGAGTATACAATGAGCAGTTCTTC
CASKIAGGVYNEQFF
>TRBV5-1|few|TRBD2|TRBJ2-2
TGCGCCAGCAGCGCCGGGACTAGGGACACCGGGGAGCTGTTTTTT
CASSAGTRDTGELFF
>TRBV20-1|-|-|TRBJ2-4
TGCAGTGCGAGGGTGGTCGAGAACATTCAGTACTTC
CSARVVENIQYF
>TRBV28|-|TRBD1|TRBJ1-6
TGTGCCAGCAGTCCTTTAGGTGACAGGGTTTCACCCCTCCACTTT
CASSPLGDRVSPLHF
>TRBV4-1|few|-|TRBJ2-2
TGCGCCAGCAGCCAAGAGGGGCGAGGGAGGAACACCGGGGAGCTGTTTTTT
CASSQEGRGRNTGELFF
>TRBV15|-|-|TRBJ2-7
TGTGCCACCAGCAGCGACCGGCTCGACGAGCAGTACTTC
CATSSDRLDEQYF
>TRBV5-1|-|TRBD2|TRBJ2-5
TGCGCCAGCAGCTTGGCTGCTAGCGGGTACCAAGAGACCCAGTACTTC
CASSLAASGYQETQYF
>TRBV12-3/TRBV12-4|few|TRBD1|TRBJ1-6
TGTGCCAGCAGTATCCGGGACAGAGCTAATTCACCCCTCCACTTT
CASSIRDRANSPLHF
>TRBV5-1|-|-|TRBJ2-7
TGCGCCAGCAGCTTGGCCAGGGGTGAGGTCTACGAGCAGTACTTC
CASSLARGEVYEQYF
>TRBV29-1|-|-|TRBJ2-7
TGCAGCGTTGGGAATTCCTACGAGCAGTACTTC
CSVGNSYEQYF
>TRBV11-2|once|TRBD2|TRBJ2-1
TGTGCCAGCAGCTTGCCCTACGCGGGAGATGGCAATGAGCAGTTCTTC
CASSLPYAGDGNEQFF
>TRBV29-1|few|-|TRBJ2-2
TGCAGCGCTGGGGGAGGGGAGCTGTTTTTT
CSAGGGELFF
>TRBV6-2/TRBV6-3|few|-|TRBJ2-7
TGTGCCAGCAGTTACCTGGGACGGCTACACCCGAGGGAGCAGTACTTC
CASSYLGRLHPREQYF
>TRBV7-2|few|-|TRBJ2-4
TGTGCCAGCAGCCCGCGGCTGGGGGACATTCAGTACTTC
CASSPRLGDIQYF
>TRBV24-1|many|-|TRBJ2-7
TGTGCCACCAGTGCCAAGACGCCCGGAGTGACCTCCTACGAGCAGTACTTC
CATSAKTPGVTSYEQYF
>TRBV20-1|few|TRBD2|TRBJ2-7
TGCAGTGCTAGAGACGGGACTATCTCCTACGAGCAGTACTTC
CSARDGTISYEQYF
>TRBV7-9|-|TRBD2|TRBJ2-1
TGTGCCAGCAGCTTGGGACTAGCGTATGATTACAATGAGCAGTTCTTC
CASSLGLAYDYNEQFF
>TRBV12-3/TRBV12-4|few|-|TRBJ2-3
TGTGCCAGCAGTTTACGTGAAATTCCGCAGTATTTT
CASSLREIPQYF
>TRBV2|few|TRBD1|TRBJ2-3
TGTGCCAGCAGGAGGGGGCGCACAGATACGCAGTATTTT
CASRRGRTDTQYF